The present T cell receptor beta chain was sequenced within a study of T cells in Graves' hyperthyroidism and ophthalmopathy. The sample holds many counts of this clonotype. Germline V gives CDR1 MDHEN, CDR2 SYDVKM. V gave up 5 bases and J gave up 7 bases; unmatched junction bases: 13. The CDR3 sequence is 17 residues long. It was RNA transcripts that yielded the amplified TCR beta CDR3 regions. The study used the HTBI primer set for a first-round RT-PCR of the TCR CDR3. TCRdb fed the multiplex PCR reads into MiXCR, producing one record per CDR3 protein. This sample has 550,000 to 800,000 distinct CDR3 sequences, with 17% found just once.

The V gene is TRBV28, the J gene TRBJ2-1; 11 bases match TRBD2. This TCR was sampled from a man aged 50 to 59 with Graves' hyperthyroidism. The sample consisted of blood. The CDR3 bases are TGTGCCAGCAGTCATCGCGTTAGCGGGAGGGCCCGGAATGAGCAGTTCTTC. Residues: CASSHRVSGRARNEQFF.